This T cell receptor beta chain was found in a study of blood T cell repertoires in COVID-19. Whole-study context: PBMCs, B-cell-depleted T cells, or T cells provided the cDNA or gDNA that made up the material.

V dropped 6 bases and J dropped 6; count of bases not matched to a gene: 14. The CDR3 contains 19 residues. The germline V gene has CDR1 LNHDA and CDR2 SQIVND (reference sequence). TCRdb keeps only in-frame clones here, not all; method: immunoSEQ multiplex PCR. This sample yields some 120,000 clones, of which around 83% are seen a single time; roughly 18% belongs to the top ten. Sequencing used PBMCs or T cells enriched from blood (not recorded which). The chain uses TRBV19 and TRBJ2-2, with 15 bases matching TRBD2. The TCR sequence derives from a man in his thirties or forties who had recovered from COVID-19. The CDR3 sequence is CASSQRGLAGGHFPGELFF. CDR3 bases: TGTGCCAGTAGCCAACGTGGACTAGCGGGAGGGCATTTTCCCGGGGAGCTGTTTTTT.